These 21 T cell receptor beta chains share one sample of origin, sequenced in a study of T cell responses to AZD1222 COVID-19 vaccine. Assay: immunoSEQ multiplex PCR; the TCRdb copy retains only in-frame clones and omits some. The sample carries approximately 92,000 clones, 70% to 90% recorded once. Sequencing was performed on peripheral blood, taken on day 0 of AZD1222 vaccination. The origin of the receptors is an adult in good health.

Details on this clone: Mismatch with germline at one junction end may stem from a read error. The chain links TRBV5-1 to TRBJ1-1; TRBD1 aligns across 7 bases. From germline, CDR1 is SGHRS and CDR2 YFSETQ. There are 15 residues in the CDR3. The CDR3 spells CASSSKTGSYTEAFF. The CDR3 DNA sequence: TGTGCCAGCAGCTCAAAGACAGGGTCTTACACTGAAGCTTTCTTT.

In this sample, this clone turned up once. This chain connects TRBV15 to TRBJ1-2, with TRBD1 matching over 7 bases. V lost 3 bases to trimming and J lost 8 bases; unmatched junction nucleotides: 12. The germline V gene encodes CDR1 LNHNV and CDR2 YYDKDF (reference sequence). The CDR3 totals 15 residues. The CDR3 sequence: CATSSWGTGDKGYTF. The CDR3 bases are TGTGCCACCAGCAGTTGGGGTACAGGGGACAAGGGCTACACCTTC.

This CDR3 is CASSQVQGGNTQYF. CDR3 DNA sequence: TGTGCCAGCAGCCAAGTCCAGGGGGGGAATACGCAGTATTTT. The gene calls are TRBV3-1 (or the pseudogene TRBV3-2) and TRBJ2-3; either TRBD1 or TRBD2 may supply D (7 bases each). The V gene lost 1 base and the J gene lost 7 bases, with 12 bases spanning the gap. Germline V gives CDR1 LGHDT, CDR2 YNNKEL (reference sequence). This CDR3 is 14 amino acids long.

CDR3 region: CASSSDTVTSYNSPLHF. CDR3 DNA sequence: TGTGCCAGCAGTTCGGACACGGTAACCTCCTATAATTCACCCCTCCACTTT. The rearrangement links TRBV27 to TRBJ1-6, with TRBD1 as a possible D gene (5 bases). CDR1 MNHEY and CDR2 SMNVEV come from the germline V gene (reference sequence). Trimming pared 4 bases from V and 0 bases from J, leaving 13 bases between. CDR3 length equals 17 residues.

This chain joins TRBV3-1 (or the pseudogene TRBV3-2) and TRBJ2-3; D is uncertain. The CDR3 has 13 residues. CDR1 and CDR2 from the germline V gene are LGHDT and YNNKEL (reference sequence). Trimming cost V 4 bases and J 2 bases, with 7 bases left between them. The CDR3 is CASSPSPTDTQYF. The CDR3 DNA sequence: TGTGCCAGCAGCCCCTCACCCACAGATACGCAGTATTTT.

Worth noting for this clone: Different DNA sequences within this sample yield the same CDR3. The J gene is TRBJ1-1, the V gene TRBV3-1 (or the pseudogene TRBV3-2); D gene unclear. This CDR3 comprises 11 residues. V shed 4 bases and J shed 0 bases, with 0 bases lying between them. The germline V gene has CDR1 LGHDT and CDR2 YNNKEL (reference sequence). The CDR3 is CASSLNTEAFF. CDR3 DNA: TGTGCCAGCAGCCTGAACACTGAAGCTTTCTTT.

The chain is built from TRBV3-1 (or the pseudogene TRBV3-2) and TRBJ1-6; tentative D call: TRBD1 (6 bases). The V end was cut by 0 bases, the J end by 10 bases, with 13 bases between. The length of the CDR3 is 15 residues. Looked up from germline, CDR1 is LGHDT and CDR2 is YNNKEL (reference sequence). CDR3 DNA sequence: TGTGCCAGCAGCCAAGATGGGCAGGGGCCGTCACCCCTCCACTTT. Amino acids: CASSQDGQGPSPLHF.

The J gene is TRBJ2-5, the V gene TRBV11-1; D perhaps matches TRBD1 (5 bases). CDR1 and CDR2 (germline): SGHAT, FQDESV (reference sequence). The CDR3 runs 16 residues. V lost 6 bases, J lost 3 bases, and 20 bases lay in between. CDR3 in amino acids: CASSPDRTTTKETQYF. For the CDR3, the DNA is TGTGCCAGCAGTCCCGACAGAACAACTACAAAAGAGACCCAGTACTTC.

V usage is TRBV29-1 and J usage is TRBJ1-2; no reliable D call. V lost 6 bases and J lost 4, with 9 bases in between. Germline loops: CDR1 SQVTM, CDR2 ANQGSEA. This CDR3 is built from 11 residues. CDR3 coding DNA: TGCAGCGTCCTTTTCGCCTATGGCTACACCTTC. Translation: CSVLFAYGYTF.

The V and J genes are TRBV19 and TRBJ1-6; the D gene is possibly TRBD1 (5 bases). Germline V gives CDR1 LNHDA, CDR2 SQIVND (reference sequence). The CDR3 is made up of 14 amino acids. Trimming removed 5 bases at V and 10 bases at J, with 15 bases between. CDR3 bases: TGTGCCAGTAGTCTGTGGCAGGGCGGATCACCCCTCCACTTT. It yields the protein CASSLWQGGSPLHF.

The CDR3 protein is CASSYGRGEQYF. The CDR3 region has the DNA TGTGCCAGCAGTTACGGACGGGGAGAGCAGTACTTC. The chain employs TRBV6-2 or TRBV6-3 and TRBJ2-7; perhaps TRBD2 as D (5 bases). Germline values: CDR1 MNHEY, CDR2 SVGEGT. The CDR3 sequence is 12 residues long. The germline V and J ends were trimmed by 2 bases and 7 bases, with 9 bases remaining between them.

The chain combines TRBV18 with TRBJ2-3, with TRBD1 matching over 8 bases. This CDR3 region has 16 residues. Germline values: CDR1 KGHSH, CDR2 LQKENI. Trimming cost V 3 bases and J 5 bases; bases outside gene matches: 10. The chain's CDR3 is CASSPPRQGTGDTQYF. The DNA of the CDR3 is TGTGCCAGCTCACCCCCTAGACAGGGGACGGGAGATACGCAGTATTTT.

This clone has just one count. At one of its ends the junction is not consistent with the germline gene, which may arise from a read error. The chain combines TRBV5-1 with TRBJ2-1; TRBD2 matches at 8 bases. CDR1 is SGHRS and CDR2 is YFSETQ in the germline V gene. This CDR3 is 16 amino acids long. CDR3 DNA sequence: TGTGCCAGCTCCTATAGCGGGAACGCGGGGAGCAATGAGCAGTTCTTC. This codes for CASSYSGNAGSNEQFF.

The chain employs TRBV6-2 or TRBV6-3 and TRBJ1-5; TRBD1 matches 9 bases. Germline-derived CDR1 and CDR2 are MNHEY and SVGEGT. The CDR3 is 14 amino acids. The trim removed 5 bases at V and 2 bases at J, leaving 1 base unmatched. The CDR3: CASSRTGGNQPQHF. CDR3 coding DNA: TGTGCCAGCAGTCGGACAGGGGGCAATCAGCCCCAGCATTTT.

This sequence joins TRBV7-8 and TRBJ2-1, with D maybe TRBD2 (6 bases). Germline assignment: CDR1 SGHVS and CDR2 FQNEAQ. The ends were cut back, 1 base at V and 8 bases at J, with 9 bases in the middle. The CDR3 has 13 residues. CDR3 amino acids: CASSLDERDEQFF. CDR3 in DNA: TGTGCCAGCAGCTTAGATGAGCGGGATGAGCAGTTCTTC.

The CDR3 DNA reads as TGTGCCATCAGCGAATACCCTGGGGCCAACGTCCTGACTTTC. As protein: CAISEYPGANVLTF. The J gene is TRBJ2-6, the V gene TRBV10-3; no clear D. This CDR3 has 14 amino acids. Trimming removed 6 bases from V and 2 bases from J, with 8 bases in between. The germline CDR1 and CDR2 sequences are ENHRY and SYGVKD.

This rearrangement joins TRBV5-8 to TRBJ2-1; TRBD1 or TRBD2 may be the D gene (6 bases each). Per the germline V gene, CDR1 is SGHTS and CDR2 is YDEGEE. Trimming pared 6 bases from V and 2 bases from J, leaving 12 bases between. This CDR3 contains 14 residues. CDR3 DNA: TGTGCCAGCACTCTGGGGGGCACCTACAATGAGCAGTTCTTC. Its protein is CASTLGGTYNEQFF.

The CDR3 loop reads CASSFAGVSRRNEQFF. CDR3 DNA sequence: TGTGCCAGCAGCTTCGCGGGTGTCAGCAGGCGCAATGAGCAGTTCTTC. This chain uses TRBV7-9 with TRBJ2-1; the D gene is possibly TRBD2 (5 bases). The CDR3 sequence is 16 residues long. CDR1 is SEHNR and CDR2 is FQNEAQ in the germline V gene (reference sequence). Trimming removed 3 bases at V and 6 bases at J, with 18 bases between.

V and J are TRBV7-2 and TRBJ1-2; D may be TRBD1 (5 bases). The CDR3 spans 15 residues. The V gene's germline CDR1 is SGHTA and CDR2 FQGNSA. Between the trimmed V and J ends, which lost 1 base and 4 bases, there was a span of 13 bases. For the CDR3, the DNA is TGTGCCAGCAGCTTAGGCCCAGGGCCGGCCTATGGCTACACCTTC. This encodes CASSLGPGPAYGYTF. Looking up the rest from reference TRBV7-2 and TRBJ1-2 gives the full variable domain: GAGVSQSPSNKVTEKGKDVELRCDPISGHTALYWYRQSLGQGLEFLIYFQGNSAPDKSGLPSDRFSAERTGGSVSTLTIQRTQQEDSAVYLCASSLGPGPAYGYTFGSGTRLTVV.

This clone was detected only a few times. This chain links TRBV7-3 with TRBJ1-1, with no clear D. Trimming took 2 bases from V and 2 from J, leaving 6 bases between them. This CDR3 region has 13 residues. Germline V gene data show CDR1 as SGHTA and CDR2 as FQGTGA. DNA of the CDR3: TGTGCCAGCAGCTTATCGGGCAACACTGAAGCTTTCTTT. Translation: CASSLSGNTEAFF. Full variable domain (outside the CDR3, taken from reference TRBV7-3 and TRBJ1-1): GAGVSQTPSNKVTEKGKYVELRCDPISGHTALYWYRQSLGQGPEFLIYFQGTGAADDSGLPNDRFFAVRPEGSVSTLKIQRTERGDSAVYLCASSLSGNTEAFFGQGTRLTVV.

The genes are TRBV25-1 and TRBJ1-2, with 8 bases lining up with TRBD1. The germline V gene has CDR1 MGHDK and CDR2 SYGVNS. The CDR3 has 15 residues. V lost 3 bases and J lost 6; bases outside the gene matches: 9. The CDR3 DNA reads TGTGCCAGCAGTGACCCGACAGGGGAAACCAATGGCTACACCTTC. Protein: CASSDPTGETNGYTF.